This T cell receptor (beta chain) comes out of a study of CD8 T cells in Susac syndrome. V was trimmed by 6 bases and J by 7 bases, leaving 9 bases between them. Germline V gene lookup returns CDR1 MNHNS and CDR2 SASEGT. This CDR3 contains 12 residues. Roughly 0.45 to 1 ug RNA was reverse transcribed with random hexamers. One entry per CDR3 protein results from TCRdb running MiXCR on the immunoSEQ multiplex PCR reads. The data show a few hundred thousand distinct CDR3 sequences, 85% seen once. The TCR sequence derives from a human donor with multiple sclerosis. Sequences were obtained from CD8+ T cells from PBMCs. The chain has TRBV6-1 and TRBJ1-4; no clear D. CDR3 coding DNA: TGTGCCAGCAGGGAGTGGGGTGAAAAACTGTTTTTT. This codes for CASREWGEKLFF.